The source of this T cell receptor (beta chain) is a study of vaccination effects on CD4 cells after COVID-19. Overall study results and limits: There was marked clonal contraction among infection- and vaccine-induced clones late after vaccination.

Assay: immunoSEQ multiplex PCR; the TCRdb copy retains only in-frame clones and omits some. The repertoire holds around 36,000 clones, with more than 60% as singletons. Germline CDR1 is ENHRY and CDR2 is SYGVKD. V lost 0 bases, J lost 2 bases, and 8 bases lay in between. The CDR3 length is 15 residues. This clone has just one count. As yet, its antigen is unknown. Sequencing followed a ViraFEST assay step that expanded antigen-specific CD4+ T cells with viral peptide pools. CD4+ T cell isolation took place after approximately 11 days of culture. Vaccine recipients had no previous SARS-CoV-2 infection; their nucleocapsid antibodies were negative.

The TCR comes from a human donor who received a COVID-19 vaccine. The V call is TRBV10-3, the J call TRBJ1-3; D unclear. The starting material was CD4+ T cells from PBMCs cultured with SARS-CoV-2 spike peptides, obtained before COVID-19 vaccination. The CDR3 is CAISESTSTGNTIYF. The CDR3, as DNA: TGTGCCATCAGTGAGTCGACAAGTACTGGAAACACCATATATTTT.